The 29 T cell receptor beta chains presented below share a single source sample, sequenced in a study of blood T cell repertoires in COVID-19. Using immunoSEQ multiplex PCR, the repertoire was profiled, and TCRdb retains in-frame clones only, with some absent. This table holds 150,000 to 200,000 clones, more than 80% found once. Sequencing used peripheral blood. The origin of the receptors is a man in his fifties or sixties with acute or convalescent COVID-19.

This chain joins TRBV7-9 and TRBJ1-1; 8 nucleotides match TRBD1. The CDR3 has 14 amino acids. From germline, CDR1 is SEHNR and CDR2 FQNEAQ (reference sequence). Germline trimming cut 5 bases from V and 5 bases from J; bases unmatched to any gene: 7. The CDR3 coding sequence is TGTGCCAGCAGCCTACAGGGGGACCCGACTGAAGCTTTCTTT. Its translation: CASSLQGDPTEAFF.

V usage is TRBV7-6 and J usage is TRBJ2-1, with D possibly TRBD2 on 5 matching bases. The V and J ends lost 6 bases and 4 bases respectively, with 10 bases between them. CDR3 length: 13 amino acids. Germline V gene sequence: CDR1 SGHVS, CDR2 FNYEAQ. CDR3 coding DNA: TGTGCCAGCAGAGCGGACGGGTACAATGAGCAGTTCTTC. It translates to CASRADGYNEQFF. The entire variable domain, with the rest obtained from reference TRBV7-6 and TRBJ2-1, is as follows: GAGVSQSPRYKVTKRGQDVALRCDPISGHVSLYWYRQALGQGPEFLTYFNYEAQQDKSGLPNDRFSAERPEGSISTLTIQRTEQRDSAMYRCASRADGYNEQFFGPGTRLTVL.

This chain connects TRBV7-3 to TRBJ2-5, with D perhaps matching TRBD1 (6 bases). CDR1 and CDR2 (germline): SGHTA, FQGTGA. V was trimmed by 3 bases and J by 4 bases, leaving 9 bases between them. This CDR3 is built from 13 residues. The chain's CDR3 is CASSFGQLETQYF. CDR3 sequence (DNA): TGTGCCAGCAGCTTCGGACAGCTAGAGACCCAGTACTTC.

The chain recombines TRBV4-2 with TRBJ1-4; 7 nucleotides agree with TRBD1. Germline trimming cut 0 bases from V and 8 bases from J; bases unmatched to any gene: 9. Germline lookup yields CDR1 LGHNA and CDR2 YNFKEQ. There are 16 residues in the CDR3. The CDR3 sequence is CASSQDTPPRGEKLFF. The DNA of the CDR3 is TGTGCCAGCAGCCAAGATACCCCTCCCAGGGGGGAAAAACTGTTTTTT.

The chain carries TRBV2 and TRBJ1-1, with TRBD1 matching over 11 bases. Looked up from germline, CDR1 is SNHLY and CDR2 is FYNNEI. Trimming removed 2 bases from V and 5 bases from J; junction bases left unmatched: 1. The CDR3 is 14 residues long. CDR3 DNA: TGTGCCAGCAGTGAAAGGGACAGGGGGACTGAAGCTTTCTTT. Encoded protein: CASSERDRGTEAFF.

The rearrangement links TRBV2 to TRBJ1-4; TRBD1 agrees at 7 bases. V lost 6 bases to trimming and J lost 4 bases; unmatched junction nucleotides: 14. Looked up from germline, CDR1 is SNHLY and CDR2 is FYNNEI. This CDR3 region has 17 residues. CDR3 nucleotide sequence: TGTGCCAGCAGAACCGGGACAGCGACGAACCTTAATGAAAAACTGTTTTTT. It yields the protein CASRTGTATNLNEKLFF.

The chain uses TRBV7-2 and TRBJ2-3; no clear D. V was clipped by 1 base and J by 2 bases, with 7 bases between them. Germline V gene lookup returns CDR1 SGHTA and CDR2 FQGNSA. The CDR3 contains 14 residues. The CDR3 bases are TGTGCCAGCAGCTTAGACAGCCTCACAGATACGCAGTATTTT. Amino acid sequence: CASSLDSLTDTQYF.

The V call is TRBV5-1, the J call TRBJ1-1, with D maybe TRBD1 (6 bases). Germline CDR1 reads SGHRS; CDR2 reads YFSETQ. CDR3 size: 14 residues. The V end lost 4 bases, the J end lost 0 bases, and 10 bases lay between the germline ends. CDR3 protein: CASSVGGVNTEAFF. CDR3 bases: TGCGCCAGCAGCGTTGGGGGCGTGAACACTGAAGCTTTCTTT.

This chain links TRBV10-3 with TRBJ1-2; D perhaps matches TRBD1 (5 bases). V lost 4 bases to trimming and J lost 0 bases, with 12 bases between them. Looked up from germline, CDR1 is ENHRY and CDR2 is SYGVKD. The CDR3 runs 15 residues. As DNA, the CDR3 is TGTGCCATCAGTGGCAGGGAATCTGCTAACTATGGCTACACCTTC. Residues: CAISGRESANYGYTF.

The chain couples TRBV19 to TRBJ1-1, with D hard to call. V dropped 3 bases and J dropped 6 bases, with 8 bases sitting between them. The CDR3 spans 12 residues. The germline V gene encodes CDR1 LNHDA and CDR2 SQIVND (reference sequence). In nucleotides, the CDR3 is TGTGCCAGTAGTATCGGGAGGGCTGAAGCTTTCTTT. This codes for CASSIGRAEAFF. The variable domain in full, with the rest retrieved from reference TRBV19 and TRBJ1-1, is DGGITQSPKYLFRKEGQNVTLSCEQNLNHDAMYWYRQDPGQGLRLIYYSQIVNDFQKGDIAEGYSVSREKKESFPLTVTSAQKNPTAFYLCASSIGRAEAFFGQGTRLTVV.

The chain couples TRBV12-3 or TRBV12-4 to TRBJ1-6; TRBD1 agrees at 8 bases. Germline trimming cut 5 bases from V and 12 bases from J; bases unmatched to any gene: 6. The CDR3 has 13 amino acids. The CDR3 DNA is TGTGCCAGCAGTGTAAACACAGGGGGACCCCTCCACTTT. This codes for CASSVNTGGPLHF.

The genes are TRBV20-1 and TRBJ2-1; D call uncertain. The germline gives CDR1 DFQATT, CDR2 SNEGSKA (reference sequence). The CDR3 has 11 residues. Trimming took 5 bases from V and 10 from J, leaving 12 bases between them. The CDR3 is CSADSVREQFF. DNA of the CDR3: TGCAGTGCTGACTCCGTTCGGGAGCAGTTCTTC.

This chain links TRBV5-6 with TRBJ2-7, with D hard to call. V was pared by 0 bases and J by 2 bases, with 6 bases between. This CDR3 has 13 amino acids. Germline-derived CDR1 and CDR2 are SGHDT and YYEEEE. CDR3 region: CASSLGSTYEQYF. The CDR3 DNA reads TGTGCCAGCAGCTTGGGCAGTACCTACGAGCAGTACTTC.

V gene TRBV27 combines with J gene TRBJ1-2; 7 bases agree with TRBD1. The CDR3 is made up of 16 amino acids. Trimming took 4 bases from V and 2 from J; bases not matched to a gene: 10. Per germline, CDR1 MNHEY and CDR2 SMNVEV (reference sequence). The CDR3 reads CASSSPGQSGNYGYTF. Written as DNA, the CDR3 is TGTGCCAGCAGTTCGCCGGGACAGTCTGGGAACTATGGCTACACCTTC.

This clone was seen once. The CDR3 coding sequence is TGTGCCAGCAGCCAAGCCCGACTAGCGGGGATCTCCTACGAGCAGTACTTC. Its translation is CASSQARLAGISYEQYF. This chain connects TRBV3-1 (or the pseudogene TRBV3-2) to TRBJ2-7; 11 bases are shared with TRBD2. Trimming took 1 base from V and 0 from J; bases not matched to a gene: 5. The CDR3 is 17 residues long. Germline V lookup: CDR1 LGHDT, CDR2 YNNKEL (reference sequence).

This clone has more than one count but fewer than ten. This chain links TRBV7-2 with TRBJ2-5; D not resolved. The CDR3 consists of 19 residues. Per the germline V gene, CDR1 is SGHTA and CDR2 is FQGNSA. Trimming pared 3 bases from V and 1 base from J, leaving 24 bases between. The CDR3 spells CASSFVGSVRGRRQETQYF. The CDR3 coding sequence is TGTGCCAGCAGCTTCGTCGGTTCGGTACGAGGTCGGCGCCAAGAGACCCAGTACTTC.

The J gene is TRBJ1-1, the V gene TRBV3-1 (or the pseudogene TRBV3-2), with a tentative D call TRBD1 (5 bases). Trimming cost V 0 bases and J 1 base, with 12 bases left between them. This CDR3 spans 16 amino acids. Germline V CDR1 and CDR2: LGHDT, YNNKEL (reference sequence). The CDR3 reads CASSQDLGEANTEAFF. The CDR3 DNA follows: TGTGCCAGCAGCCAAGATTTGGGGGAGGCGAACACTGAAGCTTTCTTT.

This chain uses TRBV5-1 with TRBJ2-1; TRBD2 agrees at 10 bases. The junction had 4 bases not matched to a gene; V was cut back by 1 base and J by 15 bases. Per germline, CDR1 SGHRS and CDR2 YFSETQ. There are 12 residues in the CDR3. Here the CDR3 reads CASSLSGGALFF. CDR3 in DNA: TGCGCCAGCAGCTTGAGCGGGGGGGCGCTGTTCTTC.

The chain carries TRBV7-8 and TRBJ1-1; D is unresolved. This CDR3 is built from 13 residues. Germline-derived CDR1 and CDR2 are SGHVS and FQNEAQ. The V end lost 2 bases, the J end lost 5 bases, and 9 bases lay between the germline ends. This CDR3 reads CASSLNPRTEAFF. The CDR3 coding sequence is TGTGCCAGCAGCTTAAATCCGAGAACTGAAGCTTTCTTT.

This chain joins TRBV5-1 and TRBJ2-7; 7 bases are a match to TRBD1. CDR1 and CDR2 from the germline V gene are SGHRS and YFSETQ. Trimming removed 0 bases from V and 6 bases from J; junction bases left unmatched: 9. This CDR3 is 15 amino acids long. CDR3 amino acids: CASSLEDRIPPEQYF. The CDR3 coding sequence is TGCGCCAGCAGCTTGGAGGACAGGATCCCCCCCGAGCAGTACTTC.

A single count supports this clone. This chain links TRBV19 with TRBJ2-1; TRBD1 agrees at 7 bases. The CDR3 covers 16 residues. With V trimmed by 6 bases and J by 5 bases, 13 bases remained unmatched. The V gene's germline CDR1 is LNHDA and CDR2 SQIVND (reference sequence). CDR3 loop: CASRPIATGSDNEQFF. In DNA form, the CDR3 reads TGTGCCAGTAGACCGATCGCGACAGGGTCCGACAATGAGCAGTTCTTC. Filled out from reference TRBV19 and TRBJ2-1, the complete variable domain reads DGGITQSPKYLFRKEGQNVTLSCEQNLNHDAMYWYRQDPGQGLRLIYYSQIVNDFQKGDIAEGYSVSREKKESFPLTVTSAQKNPTAFYLCASRPIATGSDNEQFFGPGTRLTVL.

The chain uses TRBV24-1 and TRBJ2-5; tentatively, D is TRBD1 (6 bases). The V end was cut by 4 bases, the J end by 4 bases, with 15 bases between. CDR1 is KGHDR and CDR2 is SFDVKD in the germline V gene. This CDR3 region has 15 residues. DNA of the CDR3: TGTGCCACCAGTGAAAGGGGGTTCCGAGGAGAGACCCAGTACTTC. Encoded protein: CATSERGFRGETQYF.

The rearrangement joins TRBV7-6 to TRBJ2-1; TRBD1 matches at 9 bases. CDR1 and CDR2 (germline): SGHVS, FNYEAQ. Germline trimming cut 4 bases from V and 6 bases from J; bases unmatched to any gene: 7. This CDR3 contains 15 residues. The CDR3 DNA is TGTGCCAGCAGCTCACAGGGGGCGAGGGGCAATGAGCAGTTCTTC. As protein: CASSSQGARGNEQFF.

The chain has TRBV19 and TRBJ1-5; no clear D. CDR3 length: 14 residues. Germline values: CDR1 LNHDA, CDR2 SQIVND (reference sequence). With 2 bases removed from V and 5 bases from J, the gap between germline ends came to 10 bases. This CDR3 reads CASSIKHRDQPQHF. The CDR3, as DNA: TGTGCCAGTAGTATAAAACACCGGGATCAGCCCCAGCATTTT.

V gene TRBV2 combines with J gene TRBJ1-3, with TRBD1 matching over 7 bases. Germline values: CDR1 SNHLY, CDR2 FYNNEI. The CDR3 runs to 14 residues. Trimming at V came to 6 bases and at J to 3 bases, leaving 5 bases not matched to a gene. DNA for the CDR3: TGTGCCAGCAGGCCGTCAGGGGGTGGAAACACCATATATTTT. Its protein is CASRPSGGGNTIYF.

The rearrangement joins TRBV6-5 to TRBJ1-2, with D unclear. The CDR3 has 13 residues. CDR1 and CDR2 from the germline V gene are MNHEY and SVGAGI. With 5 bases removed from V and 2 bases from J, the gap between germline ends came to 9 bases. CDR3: CASSPYKNYGYTF. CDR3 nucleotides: TGTGCCAGCAGTCCGTACAAGAACTATGGCTACACCTTC.

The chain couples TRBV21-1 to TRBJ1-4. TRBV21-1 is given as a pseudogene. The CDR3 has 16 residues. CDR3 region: CASSKGGETTNEKLFF. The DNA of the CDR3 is TGTGCCAGCAGCAAAGGCGGGGAAACCACGAATGAAAAACTGTTTTTT.

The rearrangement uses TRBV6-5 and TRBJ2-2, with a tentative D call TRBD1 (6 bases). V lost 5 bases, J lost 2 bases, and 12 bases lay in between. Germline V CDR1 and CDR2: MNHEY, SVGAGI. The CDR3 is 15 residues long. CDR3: CASSQPGQNTGELFF. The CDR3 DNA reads TGTGCCAGCAGTCAACCGGGACAAAACACCGGGGAGCTGTTTTTT.

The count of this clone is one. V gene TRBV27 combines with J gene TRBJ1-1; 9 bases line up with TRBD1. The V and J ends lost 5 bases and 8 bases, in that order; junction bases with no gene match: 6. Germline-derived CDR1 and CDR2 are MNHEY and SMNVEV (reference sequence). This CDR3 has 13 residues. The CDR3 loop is CASSRTGVLEAFF. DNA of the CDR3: TGTGCCAGCAGTAGGACAGGGGTTCTGGAAGCTTTCTTT.